These T cell receptor beta chains were read from a single sample in a study of T cell repertoires in cytomegalovirus infection. No cognate antigen is known for these TCRs. TCRdb passed the reads through MiXCR, listing each CDR3 protein once. Here the sample spans approximately 1,000,000 distinct CDR3 sequences, approximately 31% being singletons. The sample here was cultured CD8+ T cells from PBMCs, taken from culture after CMV antigen stimulation. The receptors were gathered from a human donor in good health (CMV status not recorded). Some clones in this sample may be carry-over from other donors' samples. Both conserved end residues are part of each CDR3. The order of the fields is clone size, J gene, D gene, V gene, CDR3 protein, CDR3 DNA. D genes are given only for firm matches. A clone size is listed for some rows: how often the clone was seen (once, few, many), or a class if it is expanded.

clone size: few; J gene: TRBJ1-2; D gene: TRBD1; V gene: TRBV7-2; CDR3 protein: CASSGQGFGYTF; CDR3 DNA: TGTGCCAGCAGCGGACAGGGGTTTGGCTACACCTTC
clone size: few; J gene: TRBJ1-2; D gene: TRBD1; V gene: TRBV7-9; CDR3 protein: CASSKDRGYNYGYTF; CDR3 DNA: TGTGCCAGCAGCAAGGACAGGGGGTATAACTATGGCTACACCTTC
clone size: few; J gene: TRBJ2-5; D gene: TRBD2; V gene: TRBV7-8; CDR3 protein: CASSLSGLAGGPGGIGETQYF; CDR3 DNA: TGTGCCAGCAGCTTATCCGGACTAGCGGGGGGGCCCGGTGGAATCGGCGAGACCCAGTACTTC
clone size: .; J gene: TRBJ2-7; D gene: .; V gene: TRBV7-9; CDR3 protein: CASRPVAAYEQYF; CDR3 DNA: TGTGCCAGCAGGCCGGTCGCGGCCTACGAGCAGTACTTC
clone size: few; J gene: TRBJ1-2; D gene: .; V gene: TRBV27; CDR3 protein: CASSFHSRGHYGYTF; CDR3 DNA: TGTGCCAGCAGTTTTCATTCCAGGGGACACTATGGCTACACCTTC
clone size: few; J gene: TRBJ1-2; D gene: TRBD1; V gene: TRBV27; CDR3 protein: CASSLSTGTVDGYTF; CDR3 DNA: TGTGCCAGCAGTTTATCCACCGGGACAGTTGACGGCTACACCTTC
clone size: few; J gene: TRBJ2-6; D gene: .; V gene: TRBV7-8; CDR3 protein: CASIPSGANVLTF; CDR3 DNA: TGTGCCAGCATCCCCTCCGGGGCCAACGTCCTGACTTTC
clone size: few; J gene: TRBJ1-2; D gene: .; V gene: TRBV20-1; CDR3 protein: CSARDPTNYGYTF; CDR3 DNA: TGCAGTGCTAGAGACCCGACTAACTATGGCTACACCTTC
clone size: .; J gene: TRBJ2-2; D gene: .; V gene: TRBV7-9; CDR3 protein: CASSSSARSATGELFF; CDR3 DNA: TGTGCCAGCAGCTCATCTGCGCGTTCGGCTACCGGGGAGCTGTTTTTT
clone size: .; J gene: TRBJ2-5; D gene: .; V gene: TRBV7-3; CDR3 protein: CASNLIVASEETQYF; CDR3 DNA: TGTGCCAGCAACTTAATTGTGGCTTCCGAAGAGACCCAGTACTTC
clone size: once; J gene: TRBJ1-5; D gene: .; V gene: TRBV24-1; CDR3 protein: CATSASHRGGAQGQPQHF; CDR3 DNA: TGTGCCACCAGTGCATCACACCGCGGGGGGGCGCAAGGTCAGCCCCAGCATTTT
clone size: many; J gene: TRBJ2-3; D gene: .; V gene: TRBV7-8; CDR3 protein: CASSYITPGPTDTQYF; CDR3 DNA: TGTGCCAGCAGCTATATTACCCCGGGACCCACGGATACGCAGTATTTT
clone size: .; J gene: TRBJ1-4; D gene: .; V gene: TRBV23-1; CDR3 protein: CASSQSRSEPEKLFF; CDR3 DNA: TGCGCCAGCAGTCAATCCCGGAGCGAGCCGGAAAAACTGTTTTTT
clone size: few; J gene: TRBJ1-2; D gene: TRBD1; V gene: TRBV7-9; CDR3 protein: CASSEIQGQGRNYGYTF; CDR3 DNA: TGTGCCAGCAGCGAGATCCAAGGACAGGGACGGAACTATGGCTACACCTTC
clone size: .; J gene: TRBJ1-2; D gene: .; V gene: TRBV19; CDR3 protein: CASNRSPFYGYTF; CDR3 DNA: TGTGCCAGTAACCGGAGCCCCTTCTATGGCTACACCTTC
clone size: many; J gene: TRBJ1-3; D gene: TRBD1; V gene: TRBV10-3; CDR3 protein: CAISKTGAAGNTIYF; CDR3 DNA: TGTGCCATCAGCAAGACAGGGGCGGCAGGAAACACCATATATTTT
clone size: few; J gene: TRBJ1-5; D gene: TRBD1; V gene: TRBV6-6; CDR3 protein: CASNNRGSNQPQHF; CDR3 DNA: TGTGCCAGCAACAACAGGGGCAGCAATCAGCCCCAGCATTTT
clone size: few; J gene: TRBJ1-2; D gene: .; V gene: TRBV4-1; CDR3 protein: CASSQDLGNPHGYTF; CDR3 DNA: TGCGCCAGCAGCCAAGATCTGGGAAACCCCCATGGCTACACCTTC
clone size: .; J gene: TRBJ1-3; D gene: .; V gene: TRBV12-3/TRBV12-4; CDR3 protein: CASRILGQGPGGNTIYF; CDR3 DNA: TGTGCCAGCAGGATACTTGGGCAGGGCCCTGGTGGAAACACCATATATTTT
clone size: few; J gene: TRBJ2-4; D gene: TRBD1; V gene: TRBV6-1; CDR3 protein: CASSVSTGSKNIQYF; CDR3 DNA: TGTGCCAGCAGTGTTTCGACAGGGAGCAAAAACATTCAGTACTTC
clone size: .; J gene: TRBJ2-2; D gene: .; V gene: TRBV6-6; CDR3 protein: CASSYSTAGGVTGELFF; CDR3 DNA: TGTGCCAGCAGTTACTCGACAGCAGGGGGGGTCACCGGGGAGCTGTTTTTT
clone size: once; J gene: TRBJ2-2; D gene: TRBD2; V gene: TRBV7-2; CDR3 protein: CANSSLIPLAGGSTGELFF; CDR3 DNA: TGTGCCAACAGCTCCCTAATCCCTTTAGCGGGGGGGTCCACCGGGGAGCTGTTTTTT
clone size: .; J gene: TRBJ2-1; D gene: .; V gene: TRBV6-5; CDR3 protein: CASNYRTYNEQFF; CDR3 DNA: TGTGCCAGCAATTACAGGACGTACAATGAGCAGTTCTTC
clone size: few; J gene: TRBJ1-1; D gene: .; V gene: TRBV25-1; CDR3 protein: CASSGEGMNTEAFF; CDR3 DNA: TGTGCCAGCAGTGGGGAGGGAATGAACACTGAAGCTTTCTTT
clone size: few; J gene: TRBJ2-7; D gene: TRBD1; V gene: TRBV27; CDR3 protein: CASSLSGTGGTYEQYF; CDR3 DNA: TGTGCCAGCAGTTTATCCGGGACAGGGGGTACCTACGAGCAGTACTTC
clone size: many; J gene: TRBJ1-1; D gene: .; V gene: TRBV7-6; CDR3 protein: CASTPSRSTAEAFF; CDR3 DNA: TGTGCCAGCACCCCCTCCCGGAGTACAGCTGAAGCTTTCTTT
clone size: many; J gene: TRBJ2-1; D gene: .; V gene: TRBV10-3; CDR3 protein: CAISVRDSGVNEQFF; CDR3 DNA: TGTGCCATCAGTGTCCGGGACTCTGGGGTCAATGAGCAGTTCTTC
clone size: few; J gene: TRBJ1-1; D gene: TRBD1; V gene: TRBV19; CDR3 protein: CASSRGTGRGAEAFF; CDR3 DNA: TGTGCCAGTAGTCGCGGGACAGGGCGAGGGGCTGAAGCTTTCTTT
clone size: .; J gene: TRBJ1-2; D gene: .; V gene: TRBV7-6; CDR3 protein: CASSPLGAPDWGYTF; CDR3 DNA: TGTGCCAGCAGCCCATTGGGGGCGCCGGATTGGGGCTACACCTTC
clone size: .; J gene: TRBJ2-1; D gene: .; V gene: TRBV24-1; CDR3 protein: CATSDLQGQNHNEQFF; CDR3 DNA: TGTGCCACCAGTGATTTGCAAGGGCAGAATCACAATGAGCAGTTCTTC
clone size: .; J gene: TRBJ1-2; D gene: .; V gene: TRBV20-1; CDR3 protein: CSARDRAGETYGYTF; CDR3 DNA: TGCAGTGCTAGAGATCGGGCAGGGGAAACCTATGGCTACACCTTC
clone size: many; J gene: TRBJ1-1; D gene: .; V gene: TRBV7-9; CDR3 protein: CASSSPHREMNTEAFF; CDR3 DNA: TGTGCCAGCAGCTCCCCCCACAGGGAGATGAACACTGAAGCTTTCTTT
clone size: few; J gene: TRBJ1-3; D gene: .; V gene: TRBV12-3/TRBV12-4; CDR3 protein: CASSLRGLSGNTIYF; CDR3 DNA: TGTGCCAGCAGTTTACGGGGGCTCTCTGGAAACACCATATATTTT
clone size: .; J gene: TRBJ2-1; D gene: TRBD2; V gene: TRBV6-1; CDR3 protein: CASSDAGGGGQYSYNEQFF; CDR3 DNA: TGTGCCAGCAGTGACGCGGGAGGCGGGGGGCAGTATTCCTACAATGAGCAGTTCTTC
clone size: few; J gene: TRBJ1-5; D gene: TRBD1; V gene: TRBV6-5; CDR3 protein: CASSGQGRQPQHF; CDR3 DNA: TGTGCCAGCAGTGGACAGGGGAGGCAGCCCCAGCATTTT
clone size: .; J gene: TRBJ2-5; D gene: .; V gene: TRBV5-4; CDR3 protein: CASTFSGQETQYF; CDR3 DNA: TGTGCCAGCACCTTCAGCGGACAAGAGACCCAGTACTTC
clone size: few; J gene: TRBJ2-4; D gene: .; V gene: TRBV5-6; CDR3 protein: CASSSALAKNIQYF; CDR3 DNA: TGTGCCAGCAGCTCCGCTCTAGCCAAAAACATTCAGTACTTC
clone size: few; J gene: TRBJ1-2; D gene: .; V gene: TRBV25-1; CDR3 protein: CASRSLNYGYTF; CDR3 DNA: TGTGCCAGCAGGAGCCTTAACTATGGCTACACCTTC
clone size: few; J gene: TRBJ1-1; D gene: TRBD1; V gene: TRBV27; CDR3 protein: CASSLGDRGVGAFF; CDR3 DNA: TGTGCCAGCAGTTTAGGAGACAGGGGTGTTGGAGCTTTCTTT
clone size: once; J gene: TRBJ1-1; D gene: .; V gene: TRBV4-2; CDR3 protein: CASSSPITEAFF; CDR3 DNA: TGTGCCAGCAGTTCCCCCATCACTGAAGCTTTCTTT
clone size: many; J gene: TRBJ1-1; D gene: .; V gene: TRBV11-1; CDR3 protein: CASSPSMTVNTEAFF; CDR3 DNA: TGTGCCAGCAGCCCGAGTATGACGGTGAACACTGAAGCTTTCTTT
clone size: .; J gene: TRBJ2-3; D gene: .; V gene: TRBV7-4; CDR3 protein: CASSLYFGSSTDTQYF; CDR3 DNA: TGTGCCAGCAGCTTATATTTCGGGTCCAGCACAGATACGCAGTATTTT
clone size: once; J gene: TRBJ1-3; D gene: .; V gene: TRBV29-1; CDR3 protein: CSGNSGNTIYF; CDR3 DNA: TGCAGCGGAAACTCTGGAAACACCATATATTTT
clone size: .; J gene: TRBJ1-2; D gene: .; V gene: TRBV27; CDR3 protein: CASSLDRGGRHGYTF; CDR3 DNA: TGTGCCAGCAGTTTAGATCGGGGGGGGAGACATGGCTACACCTTC
clone size: few; J gene: TRBJ2-1; D gene: TRBD2; V gene: TRBV9; CDR3 protein: CASSFKRGRGNEQFF; CDR3 DNA: TGTGCCAGCAGCTTCAAGCGGGGCCGAGGAAATGAGCAGTTCTTC
clone size: .; J gene: TRBJ2-5; D gene: TRBD1; V gene: TRBV7-9; CDR3 protein: CASSSDDRAAWETQYF; CDR3 DNA: TGTGCCAGCAGCTCTGACGACAGGGCGGCCTGGGAGACCCAGTACTTC
clone size: many; J gene: TRBJ1-2; D gene: .; V gene: TRBV7-9; CDR3 protein: CASSINGATVLYYGYTF; CDR3 DNA: TGTGCCAGCAGCATCAATGGGGCGACGGTTCTCTACTATGGCTACACCTTC
clone size: .; J gene: TRBJ2-1; D gene: TRBD1; V gene: TRBV27; CDR3 protein: CASSEGQGNYNEQFF; CDR3 DNA: TGTGCCAGCAGTGAGGGACAGGGCAACTACAATGAGCAGTTCTTC
clone size: many; J gene: TRBJ2-1; D gene: TRBD2; V gene: TRBV7-2; CDR3 protein: CASSATSGTYNEQFF; CDR3 DNA: TGTGCCAGCAGCGCCACTAGCGGGACCTACAATGAGCAGTTCTTC
clone size: .; J gene: TRBJ2-2; D gene: .; V gene: TRBV6-2/TRBV6-3; CDR3 protein: CASTSPRELFF; CDR3 DNA: TGTGCCAGCACCTCTCCCCGGGAGCTGTTTTTT
clone size: few; J gene: TRBJ2-4; D gene: TRBD1; V gene: TRBV11-1; CDR3 protein: CASSNADRGRNIQYF; CDR3 DNA: TGTGCCAGCAGCAATGCGGACAGGGGAAGAAACATTCAGTACTTC
clone size: many; J gene: TRBJ1-2; D gene: .; V gene: TRBV12-3/TRBV12-4; CDR3 protein: CASSLGVPPDGYTF; CDR3 DNA: TGTGCCAGCAGTTTGGGGGTTCCCCCCGATGGCTACACCTTC
clone size: few; J gene: TRBJ2-4; D gene: .; V gene: TRBV6-2/TRBV6-3; CDR3 protein: CASSYRGAAKNIQYF; CDR3 DNA: TGTGCCAGCAGTTACCGGGGGGCTGCCAAAAACATTCAGTACTTC
clone size: .; J gene: TRBJ2-5; D gene: TRBD1; V gene: TRBV15; CDR3 protein: CATSRDPDRVQETQYF; CDR3 DNA: TGTGCCACCAGCAGAGACCCCGACAGGGTTCAAGAGACCCAGTACTTC
clone size: .; J gene: TRBJ2-2; D gene: .; V gene: TRBV19; CDR3 protein: CASSIFEGELFF; CDR3 DNA: TGTGCCAGTAGTATATTTGAGGGGGAGCTGTTTTTT
clone size: few; J gene: TRBJ2-1; D gene: TRBD1; V gene: TRBV11-2; CDR3 protein: CASSFRTGYNEQFF; CDR3 DNA: TGTGCCAGCAGCTTTAGGACAGGATACAATGAGCAGTTCTTC
clone size: .; J gene: TRBJ1-1; D gene: .; V gene: TRBV19; CDR3 protein: CASSLGEGPGSTEAFF; CDR3 DNA: TGTGCCAGTAGCCTGGGCGAGGGGCCTGGGAGCACTGAAGCTTTCTTT